Below, 22 T cell receptor beta chains from the same sample are listed, as sequenced in a study of human T cells and chemical hapten exposure. Time point meaning: patch test 2, 6 weeks after DPC sensitization. Indicated treatment: therapeutic diphenylcyclopropenone sensitization with weekly scalp DPC. MiXCR, applied by TCRdb to the RACE reads, yields one record per CDR3 protein. The sample includes 89,000 or so distinct CDR3 sequences, 6.5% to 8% of them seen just once. The sequencing here drew on whole blood, taken in connection with sensitization to the hapten diphenylcyclopropenone (DPC). The receptors stem from a woman in her thirties with alopecia areata. Some clones in this sample may be carry-over from other donors' samples.

This clonotype was seen at least ten times. The rearrangement uses TRBV11-2 and TRBJ2-1; D gene ambiguous. This CDR3 contains 14 residues. Trimming took 3 bases from V and 0 from J, leaving 6 bases between them. Per germline, CDR1 SGHAT and CDR2 FQNNGV. This CDR3 is CASSFRLSYNEQFF. The CDR3 nucleotides read TGTGCCAGCAGCTTCAGACTCTCCTACAATGAGCAGTTCTTC.

This clonotype came up many times. The chain recombines TRBV20-1 with TRBJ1-6, with D tentatively TRBD1 (6 bases). V was shortened by 3 bases and J by 6 bases, with 12 bases between the two germline ends. The CDR3 consists of 14 residues. Germline-derived CDR1 and CDR2 are DFQATT and SNEGSKA (reference sequence). CDR3 sequence (DNA): TGCAGTGCTAGGCCGACAGGACTTAATTCACCCCTCCACTTT. Its translation is CSARPTGLNSPLHF.

This clonotype was seen ten or more times. This chain connects TRBV4-1 to TRBJ1-6; 7 bases map to TRBD1. The CDR3 consists of 19 residues. The J segment lost 4 bases and the V segment lost 0 bases, leaving 12 bases of the junction unmatched. Looked up from germline, CDR1 is MGHRA and CDR2 is YSYEKL. Here the CDR3 reads CASSQDETGYDLYNSPLHF. The DNA for the CDR3 is TGCGCCAGCAGCCAAGATGAGACAGGGTACGACCTTTATAATTCACCCCTCCACTTT.

Only a few counts were recorded for this clonotype. The genes are TRBV11-2 and TRBJ2-2; D gene uncertain. The CDR3 has 15 amino acids. The V gene lost 6 bases and the J gene lost 2 bases, with 13 bases spanning the gap. Germline CDR1 SGHAT, CDR2 FQNNGV. The CDR3 loop is CASRGLFANTGELFF. As DNA, the CDR3 is TGTGCCAGCAGGGGTCTCTTCGCTAACACCGGGGAGCTGTTTTTT. The whole variable domain, filled in from reference TRBV11-2 and TRBJ2-2, reads EAGVAQSPRYKIIEKRQSVAFWCNPISGHATLYWYQQILGQGPKLLIQFQNNGVVDDSQLPKDRFSAERLKGVDSTLKIQPAKLEDSAVYLCASRGLFANTGELFFGEGSRLTVL.

This clonotype showed up many times. The V gene is TRBV12-3 or TRBV12-4, the J gene TRBJ2-3; TRBD2 aligns across 7 bases. Unmatched junction bases numbered 17, after V lost 5 bases and J lost 0 bases. The CDR3 has 19 residues. CDR3 sequence (DNA): TGTGCCAGCAGTCCGGGTAGCTGGCGGGGGAGCGAGAGCACAGATACGCAGTATTTT. Translation: CASSPGSWRGSESTDTQYF.

This clonotype has ten or more counts. This sequence joins TRBV20-1 and TRBJ1-1, with unresolved D. From germline, CDR1 is DFQATT and CDR2 SNEGSKA (reference sequence). The CDR3 consists of 13 residues. V lost 0 bases, J lost 1 base, and 6 bases lay in between. This CDR3 is CSARDRKNTEAFF. DNA for the CDR3: TGCAGTGCTAGAGATCGTAAGAACACTGAAGCTTTCTTT.

This clonotype showed up many times. The rearrangement joins TRBV9 to TRBJ2-3, with D uncertain. This CDR3 contains 14 residues. The V and J ends lost 0 bases and 8 bases respectively, with 13 bases between them. Germline CDR1 and CDR2: SGDLS and YYNGEE. The CDR3 is CASSVVDRSATQYF. For the CDR3, the DNA is TGTGCCAGCAGCGTAGTCGACCGATCCGCTACGCAGTATTTT.

This clonotype was seen ten or more times. The chain carries TRBV6-5 and TRBJ1-2; 7 nucleotides align to TRBD1. The CDR3 has 13 residues. The trim removed 10 bases at V and 3 bases at J, leaving 8 bases unmatched. Germline V gives CDR1 MNHEY, CDR2 SVGAGI. The CDR3 coding sequence is TGTGCCACGGGGCCCACAGGGGACTATGGCTACACCTTC. This gives the protein CATGPTGDYGYTF.

This clonotype has a count of ten or more. The CDR3 sequence is CASSPAGIGYQETQYF. DNA of the CDR3: TGTGCCAGCAGTCCGGCAGGGATCGGGTACCAAGAGACCCAGTACTTC. The chain joins TRBV12-3 or TRBV12-4 to TRBJ2-5; TRBD1 is a possible D gene (5 bases). The V end lost 5 bases, the J end lost 0 bases, and 16 bases lay between the germline ends. This CDR3 is 16 amino acids long.

This clonotype has at least ten counts. V usage is TRBV7-9 and J usage is TRBJ2-2, with a weak D call TRBD2 (6 bases). Germline V CDR1 and CDR2: SEHNR, FQNEAQ (reference sequence). CDR3 size: 17 residues. Trimming stripped 7 bases from V and 6 bases from J, with 24 bases between. In DNA form, the CDR3 reads TGTGCCAGCATCCCTTCTCTGGCGACTAGTTCTTCCGGGGAGCTGTTTTTT. Translating it yields CASIPSLATSSSGELFF.

This clonotype showed up many times. The chain uses TRBV21-1 and TRBJ2-1. TRBV21-1 is a recognized pseudogene. CDR3 length: 13 residues. CDR3 amino acids: CASSKDPHNEQFF. The CDR3 coding sequence is TGTGCCAGCAGCAAAGACCCACACAATGAGCAGTTCTTC.

There are a few counts of this clonotype. V gene TRBV29-1 combines with J gene TRBJ1-2; D is ambiguous. Looked up from germline, CDR1 is SQVTM and CDR2 is ANQGSEA. The CDR3 runs 13 residues. Trimming shortened V by 3 bases and J by 7 bases, and 15 bases separated the two germline ends. The CDR3 region is CSVDAPGLVGYTF. CDR3 DNA: TGCAGCGTTGACGCTCCAGGCTTGGTTGGCTACACCTTC.

The chain has TRBV7-9 and TRBJ2-5, with D maybe TRBD1 (5 bases). This CDR3 region has 17 residues. The V and J ends lost 1 base and 2 bases respectively, with 17 bases between them. Looked up from germline, CDR1 is SEHNR and CDR2 is FQNEAQ (reference sequence). CDR3 DNA: TGTGCCAGCAGCTTAGTAATTGTGCTAGGGGAACAAGAGACCCAGTACTTC. Translation gives CASSLVIVLGEQETQYF.

The chain uses TRBV10-3 and TRBJ2-1, with TRBD2 as a possible D gene (7 bases). Between the trimmed V and J ends, which lost 4 bases and 8 bases, there was a span of 15 bases. Germline loops: CDR1 ENHRY, CDR2 SYGVKD. This CDR3 comprises 14 residues. In nucleotides, the CDR3 is TGTGCCATCAGTGGGGGGGGCCAGGTTGATGAGCAGTTCTTC. It translates to CAISGGGQVDEQFF.

About this clonotype: The junction departs from germline at one end; a sequencing error may be responsible. V is TRBV27 and J is TRBJ1-1, with D perhaps matching TRBD1 (5 bases). The germline V gene encodes CDR1 MNHEY and CDR2 SMNVEV (reference sequence). CDR3 length equals 13 residues. The DNA of the CDR3 is TGTGCCAACAGTTTATACGGGGGCACTGAAGCTTTCTTT. Translated: CANSLYGGTEAFF.

This clonotype was counted between two and nine times. This sequence joins TRBV6-1 and TRBJ2-2; D is uncertain. Germline values: CDR1 MNHNS, CDR2 SASEGT. The CDR3 is 12 amino acids. Trimming cost V 8 bases and J 0 bases, with 4 bases left between them. CDR3 region: CASLPNTGELFF. CDR3 nucleotides: TGTGCCAGCCTCCCGAACACCGGGGAGCTGTTTTTT.

This clonotype was recorded many times. The chain joins TRBV3-1 to TRBJ1-1, with D unresolved. Per germline, CDR1 LGHDT and CDR2 YNNKEL (reference sequence). The CDR3 has 14 residues. V shed 1 base and J shed 11 bases, with 17 bases lying between them. Here the CDR3 DNA reads TGTGCCAGCAGCCAAGGTTCGGTGGGGTCGGCGGCTTTCTTT. As protein: CASSQGSVGSAAFF.

This clonotype has ten or more counts. The CDR3 region is CASRPGTETQYF. CDR3 nucleotide sequence: TGTGCCAGCAGACCCGGGACAGAGACCCAGTACTTC. V is TRBV2 and J is TRBJ2-5; D is possibly TRBD1 or TRBD2 (5 bases each). Trimming cost V 6 bases and J 4 bases, with 9 bases left between them. The CDR3 has 12 residues. Per germline, CDR1 SNHLY and CDR2 FYNNEI.

The chain links TRBV5-1 to TRBJ2-3; no firm D call. The CDR3 consists of 15 residues. V was pared by 4 bases and J by 1 base, with 13 bases between. Per germline, CDR1 SGHRS and CDR2 YFSETQ. The CDR3 DNA follows: TGCGCCAGCAGCGTTACAGATAAGGGCACAGATACGCAGTATTTT. Its translation is CASSVTDKGTDTQYF.

This clonotype was counted a few times. The J gene is TRBJ1-1, the V gene TRBV29-1; D remains unclear. Trimming took off 6 bases at V and 0 bases at J, with 8 bases between the two ends. Germline V gene data show CDR1 as SQVTM and CDR2 as ANQGSEA. This CDR3 spans 12 amino acids. The CDR3 loop reads CSVSGLNTEAFF. The CDR3 DNA follows: TGCAGCGTGTCCGGATTGAACACTGAAGCTTTCTTT.

The rearrangement uses TRBV12-3 or TRBV12-4 and TRBJ1-4, with TRBD1 identical over 7 bases. Trimming at V came to 6 bases and at J to 7 bases, leaving 8 bases not matched to a gene. There are 14 residues in the CDR3. CDR3 in DNA: TGTGCCAGCAGCATTACAGGGGAGGCTGAAAAACTGTTTTTT. This encodes CASSITGEAEKLFF.

This clonotype was counted between two and nine times. V and J are TRBV7-9 and TRBJ1-6; maybe TRBD1 (5 bases). The CDR3 runs 19 residues. CDR1 is SEHNR and CDR2 is FQNEAQ in the germline V gene (reference sequence). Trimming took off 1 base at V and 2 bases at J, with 18 bases between the two ends. CDR3 residues: CASSLGPGRGGTYNSPLHF. As DNA, the CDR3 is TGTGCCAGCAGCTTAGGTCCGGGGCGCGGCGGAACCTATAATTCACCCCTCCACTTT.